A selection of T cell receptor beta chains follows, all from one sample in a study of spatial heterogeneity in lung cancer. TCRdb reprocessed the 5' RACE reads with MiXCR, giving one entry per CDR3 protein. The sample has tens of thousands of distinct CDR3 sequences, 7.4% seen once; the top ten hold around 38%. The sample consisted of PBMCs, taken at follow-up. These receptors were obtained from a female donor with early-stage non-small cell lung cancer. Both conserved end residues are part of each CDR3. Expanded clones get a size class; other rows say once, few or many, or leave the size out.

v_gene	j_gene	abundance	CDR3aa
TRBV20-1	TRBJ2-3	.	CSAPIAGGPTDTQYF
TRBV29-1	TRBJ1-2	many	CSVEFLGRENGGNYGYTF
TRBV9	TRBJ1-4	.	CASSGGSREKLFF
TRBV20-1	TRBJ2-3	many	CSAPTSHTDTQYF
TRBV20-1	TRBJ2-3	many	CSAPSRGSTDTQYF
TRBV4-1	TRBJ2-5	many	CASSQVWGQETQYF
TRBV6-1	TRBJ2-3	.	CASMAQGAWADTQYF
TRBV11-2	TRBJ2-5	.	CASSLAPREETQYF
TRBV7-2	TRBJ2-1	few	CASSLAGGSGGQLEQFF
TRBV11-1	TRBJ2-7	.	CASSSGTTLYF
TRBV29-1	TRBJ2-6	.	CSVEGTASGANVLTF
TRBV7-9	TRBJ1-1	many	CASSLVGADTEAFF
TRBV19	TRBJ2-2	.	CASSWQGPNTGELFF
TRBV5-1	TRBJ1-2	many	CASSRDSGTYGYTF
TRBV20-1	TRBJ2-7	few	CAWDSPSVGSYEQYF
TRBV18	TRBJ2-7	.	CASSLTRLAEQYF
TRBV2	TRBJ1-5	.	CASSEALGGWSQPQHF
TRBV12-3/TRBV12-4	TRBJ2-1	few	CASRGGEISYNEQFF
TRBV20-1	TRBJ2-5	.	CSASPRTGQETQYF
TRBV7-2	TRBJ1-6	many	CASSIRGLNNSPLHF
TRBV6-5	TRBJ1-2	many	CASSPPNQNYGYTF
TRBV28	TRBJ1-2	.	CASSLLGTGENYGYTF
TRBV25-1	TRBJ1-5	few	CASSESTGSNQPQHF
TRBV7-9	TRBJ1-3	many	CASSNQGAGNTIYF
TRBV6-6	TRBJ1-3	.	CASRTDTSGNTIYF
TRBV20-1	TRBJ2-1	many	CSARDTPRGNEQFF
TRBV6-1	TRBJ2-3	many	CASRVAGGPMTQYF
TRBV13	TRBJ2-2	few	CASSRTGTGELFF
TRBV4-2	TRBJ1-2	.	CASSQDGYGYTF
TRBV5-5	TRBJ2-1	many	CASSLAGTGYNEQFF
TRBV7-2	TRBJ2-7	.	CASSQRSVPSYEQYF
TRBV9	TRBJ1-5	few	CASSTGQDLSNQPQHF